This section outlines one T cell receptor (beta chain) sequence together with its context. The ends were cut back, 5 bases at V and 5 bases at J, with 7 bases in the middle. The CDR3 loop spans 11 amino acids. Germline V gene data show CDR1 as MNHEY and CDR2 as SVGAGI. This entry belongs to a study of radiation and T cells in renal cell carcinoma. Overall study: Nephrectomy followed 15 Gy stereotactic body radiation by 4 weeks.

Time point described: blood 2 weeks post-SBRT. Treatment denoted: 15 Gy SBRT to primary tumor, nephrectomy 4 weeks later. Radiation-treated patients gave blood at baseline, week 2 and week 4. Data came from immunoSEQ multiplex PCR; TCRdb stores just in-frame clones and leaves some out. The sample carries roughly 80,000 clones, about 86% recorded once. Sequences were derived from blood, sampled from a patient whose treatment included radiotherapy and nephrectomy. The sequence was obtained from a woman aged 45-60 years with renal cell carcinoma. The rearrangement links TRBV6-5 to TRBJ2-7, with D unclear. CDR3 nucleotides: TGTGCCAGCAGTGTATTTGACGAGCAGTACTTC. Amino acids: CASSVFDEQYF.